This T cell receptor (beta chain) came from a study of shared clonotypes between healthy human individuals. The germline V and J ends were trimmed by 5 bases and 7 bases, with 17 bases remaining between them. The CDR3 is 15 amino acids. Germline CDR1 and CDR2: MDHEN and SYDVKM. Naive CD8 isolation took CD45RO-negative cells positively selected for CCR7 and excluded terminally differentiated effector memory CD45RA+ cells. Sequencing was performed with immunoSEQ multiplex PCR; in TCRdb, only in-frame clones are kept and a portion is missing. Among a few million clones listed, 85% to 95% were seen once. This clone has just one count.

This clonotype was obtained from a man younger than 35 in good health. Some clones in this sample may be carry-over from other donors' samples. Sequenced sample: naive CD8+ T cells from PBMCs. The V call is TRBV28, the J call TRBJ2-2; tentatively, D is TRBD1 (6 bases). CDR3 loop: CASSPQRTGRGELFF. CDR3 DNA: TGTGCCAGCAGTCCCCAACGAACAGGGCGCGGGGAGCTGTTTTTT.